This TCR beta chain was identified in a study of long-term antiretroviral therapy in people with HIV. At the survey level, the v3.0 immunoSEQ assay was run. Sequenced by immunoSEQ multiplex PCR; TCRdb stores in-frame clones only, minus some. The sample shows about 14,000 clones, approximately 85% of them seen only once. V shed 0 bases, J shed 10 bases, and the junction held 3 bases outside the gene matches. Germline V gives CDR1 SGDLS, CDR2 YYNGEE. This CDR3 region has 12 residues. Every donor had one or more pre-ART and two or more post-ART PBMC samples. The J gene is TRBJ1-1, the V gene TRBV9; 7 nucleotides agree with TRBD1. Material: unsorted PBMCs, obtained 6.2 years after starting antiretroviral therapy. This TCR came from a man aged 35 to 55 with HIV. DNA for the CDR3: TGTGCCAGCAGCGTAGTGTCAGGGGGAGCTTTCTTT. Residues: CASSVVSGGAFF.